These 16 T cell receptor beta chains came from one sample sequenced in a study of blood T cells in healthy people across ages (dated by TCRdb to about 2015). The library was obtained by 5' RACE. The sample was run on an Illumina HiSeq 2500. A second PCR of about 7 to 12 cycles was performed with a sample-barcoded 5' primer and a J-beta primer mix. TCRdb ran its own pipeline on the public reads, namely fastp trimming at Q25 and MiXCR clone calling, and kept in-frame beta chains. Each record represents a unique CDR3 protein, reported with the most common genes and DNA among its rows. A total of 550,000 to 600,000 distinct CDR3 sequences appear in this sample, 40% to 50% of them only once. The leading ten clones occupy around 24% of the sample. The material sequenced was blood. The receptors were gathered from a man at least 80 years old in good health.

This chain joins TRBV5-1 and TRBJ2-7; D may match TRBD1 or TRBD2 (5 bases each). The CDR3 runs 13 residues. The germline gives CDR1 SGHRS, CDR2 YFSETQ. The germline V and J ends were trimmed by 5 bases and 5 bases, with 14 bases remaining between them. The CDR3 bases are TGCGCCAGCAGACCGGACGGGGCCCACGAGCAGTACTTC. The encoded protein is CASRPDGAHEQYF.

As concerns this clonotype: Being one base from a much bigger clone, this may be a read error. CDR3 protein: CASSFRDEQYF. The CDR3 bases are TGTGCCAGCAGTTTTAGGGATGAGCAGTACTTC. This chain uses TRBV6-6 with TRBJ2-7; D uncertain. The germline CDR1 and CDR2 sequences are MNHNY and SVGAGI (reference sequence). V dropped 4 bases and J dropped 7 bases, with 8 bases sitting between them. CDR3 length equals 11 residues.

The chain recombines TRBV11-1 with TRBJ2-7, with TRBD1 as a possible D gene (5 bases). The CDR3 is 14 amino acids. Trimming removed 5 bases from V and 1 base from J, with 12 bases in between. Germline V gene sequence: CDR1 SGHAT, CDR2 FQDESV (reference sequence). The CDR3 region is CASSLWGPSYEQYF. The CDR3 DNA follows: TGTGCCAGCAGCCTATGGGGCCCATCCTACGAGCAGTACTTC.

This chain's CDR3 is CASSTTSSRDRGGTEAFF. The CDR3 nucleotides are TGTGCCAGCAGTACCACGTCCTCCCGGGACAGGGGAGGCACTGAAGCTTTCTTT. This chain links TRBV6-1 with TRBJ1-1; 10 nucleotides agree with TRBD1. Germline trimming cut 5 bases from V and 4 bases from J; bases unmatched to any gene: 16. The CDR3 length is 18 residues. The germline V gene encodes CDR1 MNHNS and CDR2 SASEGT.

The rearrangement joins TRBV5-1 to TRBJ2-3; 13 bases align to TRBD2. V gave up 7 bases and J gave up 1 base; unmatched junction bases: 18. This CDR3 is built from 20 residues. Looked up from germline, CDR1 is SGHRS and CDR2 is YFSETQ. This chain's CDR3 is CASGSGGRRTSGGRTDTQYF. CDR3 sequence (DNA): TGCGCCAGCGGTTCCGGGGGCAGGAGGACTAGCGGGGGCCGCACAGATACGCAGTATTTT.

This chain connects TRBV6-5 to TRBJ2-3; D might be TRBD1 (6 bases). The CDR3 runs 15 residues. The germline V gene encodes CDR1 MNHEY and CDR2 SVGAGI. V was clipped by 2 bases and J by 2 bases, with 11 bases between them. CDR3 protein: CASSYAGVLTDTQYF. CDR3 DNA sequence: TGTGCCAGCAGTTACGCAGGGGTCCTCACAGATACGCAGTATTTT.

The chain recombines TRBV5-1 with TRBJ1-2; D is uncertain. The ends were cut back, 0 bases at V and 8 bases at J, with 14 bases in the middle. Germline CDR1 SGHRS, CDR2 YFSETQ. The CDR3 runs 14 residues. The CDR3 sequence is CASSLEVGSAGYTF. DNA of the CDR3: TGCGCCAGCAGCTTGGAGGTGGGCAGTGCGGGCTACACCTTC.

The chain uses TRBV7-2 and TRBJ2-3; 8 nucleotides match TRBD2. The J segment lost 4 bases and the V segment lost 5 bases, leaving 11 bases of the junction unmatched. The CDR3 has 16 amino acids. The germline gives CDR1 SGHTA, CDR2 FQGNSA. CDR3 sequence (DNA): TGTGCCAGCAGCCCGCCCGGGACTAGAAGGGCAGATACGCAGTATTTT. Translating gives CASSPPGTRRADTQYF.

This chain links TRBV20-1 with TRBJ1-4; 8 bases match TRBD1. Germline lookup yields CDR1 DFQATT and CDR2 SNEGSKA (reference sequence). The CDR3 is 13 amino acids. V was pared by 6 bases and J by 10 bases, with 10 bases of the junction left unmatched. CDR3 amino acids: CSAKQGAGGKLFF. As DNA, the CDR3 is TGCAGTGCGAAGCAGGGGGCCGGGGGAAAACTGTTTTTT.

This chain connects TRBV20-1 to TRBJ2-5; weak D call: TRBD2 (6 bases). V lost 0 bases and J lost 4, with 15 bases in between. This CDR3 spans 15 amino acids. Germline CDR1 and CDR2: DFQATT and SNEGSKA (reference sequence). In DNA, the CDR3 is TGCAGTGCTAGAGAGGGAGGAGGCCCTCGAGAGACCCAGTACTTC. Translated: CSAREGGGPRETQYF.

This clonotype was counted a few times. The chain joins TRBV7-9 to TRBJ2-7; 11 bases fit TRBD1. This CDR3 spans 14 amino acids. V shed 4 bases, J shed 6 bases, and the junction held 5 bases outside the gene matches. Germline V lookup: CDR1 SEHNR, CDR2 FQNEAQ (reference sequence). Written as DNA, the CDR3 is TGTGCCAGCAGCTGGACAGGGGGCTCTGGCGAGCAGTACTTC. Translation gives CASSWTGGSGEQYF. Using reference TRBV7-9 and TRBJ2-7 for the parts outside the CDR3, the full variable domain is DTGVSQNPRHKITKRGQNVTFRCDPISEHNRLYWYRQTLGQGPEFLTYFQNEAQLEKSRLLSDRFSAERPKGSFSTLEIQRTEQGDSAMYLCASSWTGGSGEQYFGPGTRLTVT.

In this sample, this clonotype turned up many times. The chain joins TRBV5-5 to TRBJ2-3, with a tentative D call TRBD2 (5 bases). The CDR3 consists of 13 residues. Per the germline V gene, CDR1 is SGHKS and CDR2 is YYEKEE (reference sequence). Trimming removed 0 bases at V and 4 bases at J, with 6 bases between. CDR3 in DNA: TGTGCCAGCAGCTTGGAGCGGTCAGATACGCAGTATTTT. Translating gives CASSLERSDTQYF.

This clonotype occurred a few times. The rearrangement links TRBV7-2 to TRBJ1-6; D unresolved. V was trimmed by 1 base and J by 0 bases, leaving 10 bases between them. The CDR3 contains 17 residues. Germline values: CDR1 SGHTA, CDR2 FQGNSA. The CDR3 DNA sequence: TGTGCCAGCAGCTTAGGGACGCCGAGCTCCTATAATTCACCCCTCCACTTT. It specifies CASSLGTPSSYNSPLHF.

This sequence joins TRBV15 and TRBJ2-7; D gene unclear. V lost 0 bases and J 3 bases, leaving 9 bases between the germline ends. The CDR3 sequence is 14 residues long. Germline CDR1 is LNHNV and CDR2 is YYDKDF (reference sequence). The CDR3 reads CATSRDVGDYEQYF. The CDR3 nucleotides read TGTGCCACCAGCAGAGATGTCGGTGACTACGAGCAGTACTTC.

This clonotype has at least ten counts. The chain employs TRBV4-2 and TRBJ2-7; D call uncertain. This CDR3 comprises 14 residues. Germline CDR1 is LGHNA and CDR2 is YNFKEQ. V was shortened by 4 bases and J by 2 bases, with 12 bases between the two germline ends. CDR3 DNA: TGTGCCAGCAGCCTAGACACGCAAACCTACGAGCAGTACTTC. Its translation is CASSLDTQTYEQYF.

The V gene is TRBV7-6, the J gene TRBJ2-6, with no clear D. V dropped 1 base and J dropped 1 base, with 8 bases sitting between them. CDR1 is SGHVS, CDR2 FNYEAQ, per germline. CDR3 length equals 16 residues. The DNA of the CDR3 is TGTGCCAGCAGCTTAGACGAAGGGTCTGGGGCCAACGTCCTGACTTTC. It encodes CASSLDEGSGANVLTF.